These 12 T cell receptor beta chains share one sample of origin, sequenced in a study of metastatic and nonmetastatic thyroid tumors. None of the patients had undergone any treatment ahead of thyroid surgery. From the PCR reads, TCRdb re-called clones with MiXCR. The sample records around 30,000 clones, under 15% being singletons. What was sequenced was blood. Receptor source: a female donor with papillary thyroid cancer or a benign thyroid nodule (not recorded which). Some clones in this sample may be carry-over from other donors' samples.

This clone was seen repeatedly, ten times or more. The CDR3 protein is CATNTGHLVNTIYF. The CDR3 DNA reads as TGTGCCACCAACACGGGACATCTGGTAAACACCATATATTTT. The chain is built from TRBV28 and TRBJ1-3, with D possibly matching TRBD1 (6 bases). Germline V gene sequence: CDR1 MDHEN, CDR2 SYDVKM. V lost 10 bases, J lost 6 bases, and 19 bases lay in between. The CDR3 runs 14 residues.

This clone was observed at least ten times. The rearrangement joins TRBV6-1 to TRBJ2-1, with 7 bases fitting TRBD1. The CDR3 contains 16 residues. Germline-derived CDR1 and CDR2 are MNHNS and SASEGT. V shed 5 bases, J shed 6 bases, and the junction held 13 bases outside the gene matches. The CDR3 nucleotides are TGTGCCAGCAGTAATCGACAGGGTGGACGAAGCAATGAGCAGTTCTTC. It specifies CASSNRQGGRSNEQFF.

This clone was observed many times. The rearrangement links TRBV28 to TRBJ1-5; 9 positions agree with TRBD1. This CDR3 contains 16 residues. In germline, CDR1 is MDHEN, CDR2 SYDVKM. V gave up 5 bases and J gave up 1 base; unmatched junction bases: 6. This CDR3 reads CASSPWGQGSNQPQHF. CDR3 in DNA: TGTGCCAGCAGTCCTTGGGGACAGGGAAGCAATCAGCCCCAGCATTTT. The full variable domain, with the rest looked up from reference TRBV28 and TRBJ1-5, is DVKVTQSSRYLVKRTGEKVFLECVQDMDHENMFWYRQDPGLGLRLIYFSYDVKMKEKGDIPEGYSVSREKKERFSLILESASTNQTSMYLCASSPWGQGSNQPQHFGDGTRLSIL.

This clone was seen many times. This rearrangement joins TRBV6-2 or TRBV6-3 to TRBJ2-2; the D gene is possibly TRBD2 (5 bases). The CDR3 has 13 residues. The V and J ends lost 2 bases and 7 bases respectively, with 8 bases between them. Germline V gene lookup returns CDR1 MNHEY and CDR2 SVGEGT. DNA of the CDR3: TGTGCCAGCAGTTACCTAGCATACGGGGAGCTGTTTTTT. It translates to CASSYLAYGELFF.

The V and J genes are TRBV20-1 and TRBJ2-5, with 9 nucleotides matching TRBD2. This CDR3 region has 17 residues. Germline V gene sequence: CDR1 DFQATT, CDR2 SNEGSKA (reference sequence). V gave up 3 bases and J gave up 2 bases; unmatched junction bases: 13. This CDR3 is CSARPHLSGRLQETQYF. The DNA of the CDR3 is TGCAGTGCTAGGCCCCACCTTAGCGGGAGACTACAAGAGACCCAGTACTTC.

This clone was found many times. This chain connects TRBV6-2 or TRBV6-3 to TRBJ2-5, with D perhaps given as TRBD1 or TRBD2 (5 bases each). The CDR3 sequence is 14 residues long. Trimming removed 2 bases from V and 4 bases from J, with 11 bases in between. Germline assignment: CDR1 MNHEY and CDR2 SVGEGT. CDR3 in amino acids: CASSYVSGRETQYF. The CDR3 bases are TGTGCCAGCAGTTACGTTTCAGGGAGAGAGACCCAGTACTTC.

The chain employs TRBV5-1 and TRBJ2-2; 14 bases are a match to TRBD2. The CDR3 covers 18 residues. V shed 4 bases, J shed 5 bases, and the junction held 10 bases outside the gene matches. Germline CDR1 and CDR2: SGHRS and YFSETQ. For the CDR3, the DNA is TGCGCCAGCAGCACGGCCGGGACTAGCGGGAGCGGGACCGGGGAGCTGTTTTTT. Its translation: CASSTAGTSGSGTGELFF.

This clone was counted between two and nine times. The chain joins TRBV5-4 to TRBJ2-1; D unresolved. Looked up from germline, CDR1 is SGHNT and CDR2 is YYREEE (reference sequence). The CDR3 is made up of 16 amino acids. V was trimmed by 2 bases and J by 8 bases, leaving 20 bases between them. CDR3 sequence reads: CASSLKVLVSRDEQFF. The CDR3 coding sequence is TGTGCCAGCAGCTTAAAAGTCCTAGTTAGTCGCGATGAGCAGTTCTTC.

Ten or more counts support this clone. Additional DNA sequences in this sample encode the identical CDR3. This sequence joins TRBV30 and TRBJ2-3; D might be TRBD1 (5 bases). Per the germline V gene, CDR1 is GTSNPN and CDR2 is SVGIG (reference sequence). The CDR3 totals 11 residues. Trimming left V 1 base short and J 6 bases short, with 5 bases between. CDR3 nucleotides: TGTGCCTGGAGTGAGGGGGATACGCAGTATTTT. Translating it yields CAWSEGDTQYF.

This clone has a count of ten or more. A much larger clone differs by one base, so this may be a read error. The sample has other DNA sequences that encode this CDR3 too. The chain combines TRBV6-1 with TRBJ2-1; D tentatively fits TRBD1 or TRBD2 (5 bases each). CDR1 is MNHNS, CDR2 SASEGT, per germline. The CDR3 sequence is 15 residues long. The CDR3 DNA reads as TGTGCCAGCAGTGAAGGTGGGGGTTCCTACAATGAGCAGTTCTTT. Protein sequence: CASSEGGGSYNEQFF.

This clone showed up many times. The J gene is TRBJ2-7, the V gene TRBV5-4; D is perhaps TRBD1 (5 bases). CDR3 length: 15 residues. Per the germline V gene, CDR1 is SGHNT and CDR2 is YYREEE (reference sequence). Trimming pared 2 bases from V and 1 base from J, leaving 13 bases between. The CDR3 region is CASSFGGAGSYEQYF. CDR3 coding DNA: TGTGCCAGCAGCTTTGGTGGGGCAGGGTCCTACGAGCAGTACTTC.

This clone was observed at least ten times. The rearrangement uses TRBV24-1 and TRBJ2-1, with TRBD2 identical over 8 bases. CDR3 size: 16 residues. CDR1 is KGHDR and CDR2 is SFDVKD in the germline V gene. After removal of 0 bases from V and 0 bases from J, the junction contained 0 bases not matched to a gene. The CDR3: CATSDLSGSSYNEQFF. CDR3 in DNA: TGTGCCACCAGTGATTTGAGCGGGAGCTCCTACAATGAGCAGTTCTTC.